This TCR beta chain was captured in a study of T cell responses to AZD1222 COVID-19 vaccine. This clone has just one count. V lost 10 bases, J lost 1 base, and 6 bases stayed unmatched. Looked up from germline, CDR1 is SNHLY and CDR2 is FYNNEI. The CDR3 spans 14 residues. The data were produced by immunoSEQ multiplex PCR, yet TCRdb's version contains in-frame clones alone and is incomplete. The sample records over 110,000 clones, under 95% being singletons. The source was peripheral blood, collected on day 0 of AZD1222 vaccination. The rearrangement joins TRBV2 to TRBJ2-1; 8 bases map to TRBD2. The clonotype comes from an adult in good health. The CDR3 here is CATGGQRSYNEQFF. DNA for the CDR3: TGTGCCACGGGGGGGCAGCGGTCCTACAATGAGCAGTTCTTC. Complete variable domain (other parts from reference TRBV2 and TRBJ2-1): EPEVTQTPSHQVTQMGQEVILRCVPISNHLYFYWYRQILGQKVEFLVSFYNNEISEKSEIFDDQFSVERPDGSNFTLKIRSTKLEDSAMYFCATGGQRSYNEQFFGPGTRLTVL.